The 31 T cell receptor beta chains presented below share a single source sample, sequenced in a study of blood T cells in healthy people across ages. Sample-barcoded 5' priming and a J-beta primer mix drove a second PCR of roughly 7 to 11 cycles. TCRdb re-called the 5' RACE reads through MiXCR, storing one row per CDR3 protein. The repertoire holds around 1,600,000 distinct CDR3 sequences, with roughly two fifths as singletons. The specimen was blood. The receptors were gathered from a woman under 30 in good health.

The DNA of the CDR3 is TGCAGTGCTTCAACAGGCACTGAAGCTTTCTTT. As protein: CSASTGTEAFF. The chain is built from TRBV20-1 and TRBJ1-1; D is possibly TRBD1 (5 bases). The CDR3 totals 11 residues. Germline CDR1 DFQATT, CDR2 SNEGSKA (reference sequence). Deletions cut 5 bases from V and 4 bases from J, with 8 bases between.

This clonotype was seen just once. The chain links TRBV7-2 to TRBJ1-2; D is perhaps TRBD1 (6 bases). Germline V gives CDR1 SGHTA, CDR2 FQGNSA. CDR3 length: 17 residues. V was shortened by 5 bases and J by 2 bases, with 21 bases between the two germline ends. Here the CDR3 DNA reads TGTGCCAGCAGCCCAACGGGGGGGGCAGGCTTAAACTATGGCTACACCTTC. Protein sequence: CASSPTGGAGLNYGYTF. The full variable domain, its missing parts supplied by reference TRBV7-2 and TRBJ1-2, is GAGVSQSPSNKVTEKGKDVELRCDPISGHTALYWYRQSLGQGLEFLIYFQGNSAPDKSGLPSDRFSAERTGGSVSTLTIQRTQQEDSAVYLCASSPTGGAGLNYGYTFGSGTRLTVV.

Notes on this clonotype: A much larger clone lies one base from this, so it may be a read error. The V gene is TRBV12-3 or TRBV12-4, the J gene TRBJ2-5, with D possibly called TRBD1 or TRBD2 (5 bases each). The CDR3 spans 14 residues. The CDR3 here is CASSRDGLQEAQYF. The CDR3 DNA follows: TGTGCCAGCAGCAGGGACGGATTACAAGAGGCCCAGTACTTC.

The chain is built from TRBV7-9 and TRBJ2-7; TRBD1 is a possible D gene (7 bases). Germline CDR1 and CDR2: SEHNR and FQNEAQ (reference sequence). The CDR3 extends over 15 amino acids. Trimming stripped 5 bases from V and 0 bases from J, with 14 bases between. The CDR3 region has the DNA TGTGCCAGCAGCGGTGGAGGGACAGACTCCTACGAGCAGTACTTC. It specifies CASSGGGTDSYEQYF.

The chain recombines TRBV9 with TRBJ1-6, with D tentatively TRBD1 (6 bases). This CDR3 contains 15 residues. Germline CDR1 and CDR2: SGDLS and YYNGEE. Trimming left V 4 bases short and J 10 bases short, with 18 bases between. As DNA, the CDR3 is TGTGCCAGCAGCTTGACATACAGGGTTCGATCACCCCTCCACTTT. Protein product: CASSLTYRVRSPLHF.

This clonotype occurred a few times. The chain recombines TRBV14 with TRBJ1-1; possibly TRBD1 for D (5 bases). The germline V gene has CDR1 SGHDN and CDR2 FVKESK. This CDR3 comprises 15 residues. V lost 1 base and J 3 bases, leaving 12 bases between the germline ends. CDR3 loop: CASSQVHRRDTEAFF. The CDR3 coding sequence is TGTGCCAGCAGCCAAGTCCACAGGAGGGACACTGAAGCTTTCTTT.

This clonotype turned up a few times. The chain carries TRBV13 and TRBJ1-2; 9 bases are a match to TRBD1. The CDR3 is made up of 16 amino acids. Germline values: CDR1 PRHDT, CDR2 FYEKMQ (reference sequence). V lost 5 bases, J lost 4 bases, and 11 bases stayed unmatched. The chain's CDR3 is CASSNWDRALSYGYTF. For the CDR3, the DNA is TGTGCCAGCAGCAACTGGGACAGGGCCCTTAGCTATGGCTACACCTTC.

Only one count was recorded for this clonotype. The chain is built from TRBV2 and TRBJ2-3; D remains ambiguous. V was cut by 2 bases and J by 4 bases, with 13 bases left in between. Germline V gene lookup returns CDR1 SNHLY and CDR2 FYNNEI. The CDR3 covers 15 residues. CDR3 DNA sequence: TGTGCCAGCAGTGAACGGAGCGCTGGGGCAGATACGCAGTATTTT. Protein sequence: CASSERSAGADTQYF.

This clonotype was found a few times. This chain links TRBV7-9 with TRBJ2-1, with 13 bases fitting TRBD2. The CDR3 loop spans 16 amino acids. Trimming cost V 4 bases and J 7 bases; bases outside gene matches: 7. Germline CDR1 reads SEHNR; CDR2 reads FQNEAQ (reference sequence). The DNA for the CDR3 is TGTGCCAGCAGCTCCGCCGGGACTAGCGGGATGAATGAGCAGTTCTTC. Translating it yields CASSSAGTSGMNEQFF.

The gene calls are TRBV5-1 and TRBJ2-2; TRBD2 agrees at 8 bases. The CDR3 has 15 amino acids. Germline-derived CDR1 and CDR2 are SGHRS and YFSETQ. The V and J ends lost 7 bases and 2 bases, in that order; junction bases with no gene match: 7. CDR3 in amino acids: CASDLGLANTGELFF. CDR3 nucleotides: TGCGCCAGCGACCTTGGACTAGCAAACACCGGGGAGCTGTTTTTT.

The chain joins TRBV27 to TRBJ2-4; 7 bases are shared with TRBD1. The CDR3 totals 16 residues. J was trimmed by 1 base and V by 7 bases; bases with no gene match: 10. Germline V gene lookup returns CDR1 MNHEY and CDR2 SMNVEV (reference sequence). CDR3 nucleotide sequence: TGTGCCAGCACCCAGACAGGGACAGTGGCCAAAAACATTCAGTACTTC. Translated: CASTQTGTVAKNIQYF.

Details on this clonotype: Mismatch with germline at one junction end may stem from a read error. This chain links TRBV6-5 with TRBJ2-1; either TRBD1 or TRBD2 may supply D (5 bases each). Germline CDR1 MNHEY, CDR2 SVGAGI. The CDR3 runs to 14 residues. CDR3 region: CASSYRDPHNEQLF. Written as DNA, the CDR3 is TGTGCCAGCAGTTACCGGGACCCGCATAATGAGCAGCTCTTC.

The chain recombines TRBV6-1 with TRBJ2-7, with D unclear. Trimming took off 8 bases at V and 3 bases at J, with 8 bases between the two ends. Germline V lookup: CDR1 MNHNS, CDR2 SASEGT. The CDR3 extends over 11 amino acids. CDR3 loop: CASAGLYEQYF. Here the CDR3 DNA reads TGTGCCAGCGCAGGCCTCTACGAGCAGTACTTC.

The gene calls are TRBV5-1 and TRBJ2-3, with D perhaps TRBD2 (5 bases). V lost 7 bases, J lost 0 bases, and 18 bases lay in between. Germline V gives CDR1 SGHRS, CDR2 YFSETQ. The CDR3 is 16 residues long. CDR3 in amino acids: CASAPRPADSTDTQYF. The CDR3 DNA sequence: TGCGCCAGCGCCCCTCGGCCAGCGGACAGCACAGATACGCAGTATTTT.

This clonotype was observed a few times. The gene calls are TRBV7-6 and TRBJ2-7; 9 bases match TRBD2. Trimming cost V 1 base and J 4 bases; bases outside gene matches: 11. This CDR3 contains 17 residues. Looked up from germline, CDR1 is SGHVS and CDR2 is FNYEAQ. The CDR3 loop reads CASSLVDGLALGYEQYF. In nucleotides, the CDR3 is TGTGCCAGCAGCTTAGTGGACGGACTAGCGTTAGGTTACGAGCAGTACTTC.

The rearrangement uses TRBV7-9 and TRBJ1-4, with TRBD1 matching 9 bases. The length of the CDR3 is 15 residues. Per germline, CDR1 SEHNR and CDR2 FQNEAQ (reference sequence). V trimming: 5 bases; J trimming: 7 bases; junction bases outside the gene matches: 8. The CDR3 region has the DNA TGTGCCAGCAGCAGGGGGACAGGGAGTTTTGAAAAACTGTTTTTT. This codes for CASSRGTGSFEKLFF.

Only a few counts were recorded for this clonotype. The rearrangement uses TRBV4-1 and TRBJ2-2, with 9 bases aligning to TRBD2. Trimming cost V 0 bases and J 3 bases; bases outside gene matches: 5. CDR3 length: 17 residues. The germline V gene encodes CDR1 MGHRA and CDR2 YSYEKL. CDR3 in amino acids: CASSQEGGGADTGELFF. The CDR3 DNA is TGCGCCAGCAGCCAAGAAGGCGGGGGGGCCGACACCGGGGAGCTGTTTTTT.

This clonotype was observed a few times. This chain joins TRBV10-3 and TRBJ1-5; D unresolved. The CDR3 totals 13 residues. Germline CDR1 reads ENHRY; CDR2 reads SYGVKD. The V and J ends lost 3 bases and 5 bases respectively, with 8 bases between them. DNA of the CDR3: TGTGCCATCAGTGAAAGCACGTATCAGCCCCAGCATTTT. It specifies CAISESTYQPQHF.

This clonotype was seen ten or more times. Written as DNA, the CDR3 is TGTGCCAGCAGCTTAGATTTAGCGGGAGTCAATGAGCAGTACTTC. Translated: CASSLDLAGVNEQYF. The J gene is TRBJ2-5, the V gene TRBV11-2, with 9 bases identical to TRBD2. The germline V gene encodes CDR1 SGHAT and CDR2 FQNNGV. The CDR3 extends over 15 amino acids. J gave up 11 bases and V 0 bases, and 10 bases lay outside the gene matches. The complete variable domain, with remaining parts taken from reference TRBV11-2 and TRBJ2-5, reads EAGVAQSPRYKIIEKRQSVAFWCNPISGHATLYWYQQILGQGPKLLIQFQNNGVVDDSQLPKDRFSAERLKGVDSTLKIQPAKLEDSAVYLCASSLDLAGVNEQYFGPGTRLLVL.

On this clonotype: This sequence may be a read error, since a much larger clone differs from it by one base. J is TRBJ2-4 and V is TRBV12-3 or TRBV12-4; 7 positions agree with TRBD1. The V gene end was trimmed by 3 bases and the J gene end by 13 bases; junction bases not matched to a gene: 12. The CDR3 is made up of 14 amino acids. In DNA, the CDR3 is TGTGCCAGCAGTTTGGACAGGTCCTACAATGAGCAGTACTTC. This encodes CASSLDRSYNEQYF.

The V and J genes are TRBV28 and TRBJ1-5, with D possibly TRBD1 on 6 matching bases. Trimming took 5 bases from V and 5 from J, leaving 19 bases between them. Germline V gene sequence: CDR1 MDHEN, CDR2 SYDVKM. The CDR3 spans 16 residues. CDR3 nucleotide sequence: TGTGCCAGCAGTGGGCAGGAGGGGGTCGGTGATCAGCCCCAGCATTTT. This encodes CASSGQEGVGDQPQHF.

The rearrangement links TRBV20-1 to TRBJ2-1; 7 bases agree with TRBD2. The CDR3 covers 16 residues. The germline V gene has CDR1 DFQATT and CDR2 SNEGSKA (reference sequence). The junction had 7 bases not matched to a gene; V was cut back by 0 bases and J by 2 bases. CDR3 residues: CSARDQAGATYNEQFF. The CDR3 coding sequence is TGCAGTGCTAGAGATCAGGCGGGAGCCACCTACAATGAGCAGTTCTTC.

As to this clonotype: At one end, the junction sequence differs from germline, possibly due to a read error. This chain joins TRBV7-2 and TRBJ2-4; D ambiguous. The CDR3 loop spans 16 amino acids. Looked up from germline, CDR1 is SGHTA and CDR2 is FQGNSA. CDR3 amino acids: CASSLRAAVAKNILYF. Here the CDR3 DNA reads TGTGCCAGCAGCTTAAGGGCCGCAGTAGCCAAAAACATTCTGTACTTC. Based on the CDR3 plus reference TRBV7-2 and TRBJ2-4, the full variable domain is GAGVSQSPSNKVTEKGKDVELRCDPISGHTALYWYRQSLGQGLEFLIYFQGNSAPDKSGLPSDRFSAERTGGSVSTLTIQRTQQEDSAVYLCASSLRAAVAKNILYFGAGTRLSVL.

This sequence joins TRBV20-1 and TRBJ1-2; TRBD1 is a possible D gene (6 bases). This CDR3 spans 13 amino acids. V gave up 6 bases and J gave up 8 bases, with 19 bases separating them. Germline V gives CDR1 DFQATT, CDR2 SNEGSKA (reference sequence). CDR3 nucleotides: TGCAGTGCCCCCCCCGGGGGGCGCGTCGGCTACACCTTC. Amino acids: CSAPPGGRVGYTF.

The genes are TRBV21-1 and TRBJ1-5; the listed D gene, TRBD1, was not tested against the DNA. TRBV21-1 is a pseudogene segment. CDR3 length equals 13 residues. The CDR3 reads CATTDRGNQPQHF. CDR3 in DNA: TGTGCCACCACGGACAGGGGGAATCAGCCCCAGCATTTT.

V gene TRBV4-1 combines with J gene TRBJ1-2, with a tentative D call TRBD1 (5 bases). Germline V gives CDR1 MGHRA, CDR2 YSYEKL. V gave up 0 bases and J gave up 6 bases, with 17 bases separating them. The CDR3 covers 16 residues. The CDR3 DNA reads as TGCGCCAGCAGCCAAGATCAATCCCAGGTGGGGGATGGCTACACCTTC. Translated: CASSQDQSQVGDGYTF.

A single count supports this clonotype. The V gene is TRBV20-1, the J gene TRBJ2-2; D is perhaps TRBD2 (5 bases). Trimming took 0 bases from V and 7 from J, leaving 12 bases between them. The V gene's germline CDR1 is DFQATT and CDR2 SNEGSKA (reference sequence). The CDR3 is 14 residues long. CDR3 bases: TGCAGTGCTAGAGATCGCCTAGGGAGCGGGGAGCTGTTTTTT. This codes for CSARDRLGSGELFF.

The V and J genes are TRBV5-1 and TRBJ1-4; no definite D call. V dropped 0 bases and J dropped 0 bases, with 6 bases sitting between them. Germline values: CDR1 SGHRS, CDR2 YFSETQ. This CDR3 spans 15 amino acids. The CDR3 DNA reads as TGCGCCAGCAGCTTGGCGACAACAACTAATGAAAAACTGTTTTTT. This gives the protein CASSLATTTNEKLFF.

In nucleotides, the CDR3 is TGCAGTGCTAGAGATCCCCCCACTGAAGCTTTCTTT. Protein: CSARDPPTEAFF. The genes are TRBV20-1 and TRBJ1-1, with D uncertain. CDR1 is DFQATT and CDR2 is SNEGSKA in the germline V gene (reference sequence). Trimming took off 0 bases at V and 4 bases at J, with 6 bases between the two ends. This CDR3 contains 12 residues.

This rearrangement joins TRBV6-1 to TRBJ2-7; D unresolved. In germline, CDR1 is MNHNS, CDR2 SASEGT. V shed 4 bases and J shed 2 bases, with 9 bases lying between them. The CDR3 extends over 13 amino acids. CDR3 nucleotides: TGTGCCAGCAGTGTGGACGGACCCTACGAGCAGTACTTC. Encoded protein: CASSVDGPYEQYF.

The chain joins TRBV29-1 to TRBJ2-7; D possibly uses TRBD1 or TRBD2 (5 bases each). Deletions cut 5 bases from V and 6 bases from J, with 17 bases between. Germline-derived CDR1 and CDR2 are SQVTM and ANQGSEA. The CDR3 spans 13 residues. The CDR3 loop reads CSVKSPGRPEQYF. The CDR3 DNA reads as TGCAGCGTTAAGTCTCCGGGGCGCCCCGAGCAGTACTTC.